Listed here are 20 T cell receptor beta chains from one sample, sequenced in a study of blood T cell repertoires in COVID-19. Assay: immunoSEQ multiplex PCR; the TCRdb copy retains only in-frame clones and omits some. This sample yields approximately 100,000 clones, of which about 86% are seen a single time; approximately 2.4% belongs to the top ten. The sequenced sample was PBMCs or T cells enriched from blood (not recorded which). The receptor set was obtained from a woman aged 45-59 years who had recovered from COVID-19.

The chain employs TRBV7-2 and TRBJ2-1; TRBD2 aligns across 9 bases. This CDR3 is built from 15 residues. Per the germline V gene, CDR1 is SGHTA and CDR2 is FQGNSA. With 3 bases clipped from V and 9 bases from J, the junction kept 9 bases outside the gene matches. CDR3 sequence (DNA): TGTGCCAGCAGCTTGCGAGCGGGGGGCCATGGTGAGCAGTTCTTC. Translated, it gives CASSLRAGGHGEQFF.

The gene calls are TRBV5-1 and TRBJ1-3; 9 bases line up with TRBD1. V trimming: 0 bases; J trimming: 7 bases; junction bases outside the gene matches: 17. CDR1 and CDR2 from the germline V gene are SGHRS and YFSETQ. CDR3 size: 19 residues. The CDR3 region is CASSLGSFIRTGVLNTIYF. The CDR3 region has the DNA TGCGCCAGCAGCTTGGGAAGTTTCATCCGGACAGGGGTTTTGAACACCATATATTTT.

The chain recombines TRBV28 with TRBJ2-1; 9 bases line up with TRBD2. Losses at the gene ends were 5 bases for V and 4 bases for J; bases not matched to a gene: 9. The CDR3 sequence is 16 residues long. Germline V CDR1 and CDR2: MDHEN, SYDVKM. CDR3 sequence (DNA): TGTGCCAGCAGTCAGATGGGCGGGAGGGGGTACAATGAGCAGTTCTTC. Amino acids: CASSQMGGRGYNEQFF.

The chain carries TRBV7-8 and TRBJ1-4, with 8 bases lining up with TRBD1. The CDR3 sequence is 14 residues long. Germline CDR1 is SGHVS and CDR2 is FQNEAQ. V shed 5 bases, J shed 7 bases, and the junction held 6 bases outside the gene matches. CDR3 nucleotides: TGTGCCAGCAGCCTCAGGGGGCGGGTTGAAAAACTGTTTTTT. Its translation: CASSLRGRVEKLFF.

The genes are TRBV14 and TRBJ2-7; 7 positions agree with TRBD2. The CDR3 covers 15 residues. V gave up 3 bases and J gave up 2 bases; unmatched junction bases: 7. Looked up from germline, CDR1 is SGHDN and CDR2 is FVKESK. For the CDR3, the DNA is TGTGCCAGCAGCCAGGGCGGGAGTAAACCCTACGAGCAGTACTTC. Translating it yields CASSQGGSKPYEQYF.

The gene calls are TRBV27 and TRBJ2-6; TRBD1 is a possible D gene (5 bases). CDR1 MNHEY and CDR2 SMNVEV come from the germline V gene (reference sequence). V was clipped by 6 bases and J by 3 bases, with 12 bases between them. The CDR3 consists of 15 residues. The CDR3 DNA sequence: TGTGCCAGCAGACTCAGGGCTGGTGGGGCCAACGTCCTGACTTTC. Its protein is CASRLRAGGANVLTF. The full variable domain, its missing parts supplied by reference TRBV27 and TRBJ2-6, is EAQVTQNPRYLITVTGKKLTVTCSQNMNHEYMSWYRQDPGLGLRQIYYSMNVEVTDKGDVPEGYKVSRKEKRNFPLILESPSPNQTSLYFCASRLRAGGANVLTFGAGSRLTVL.

The rearrangement uses TRBV7-6 and TRBJ1-1; TRBD1 is a possible D gene (5 bases). V was cut by 5 bases and J by 5 bases, with 12 bases left in between. The germline gives CDR1 SGHVS, CDR2 FNYEAQ. The CDR3 consists of 13 residues. The CDR3 protein is CASSPGKGTEAFF. CDR3 bases: TGTGCCAGCAGCCCAGGGAAAGGGACTGAAGCTTTCTTT.

The chain has TRBV18 and TRBJ2-7; a weak D match, TRBD1 (5 bases). Deletions cut 5 bases from V and 0 bases from J, with 14 bases between. There are 15 residues in the CDR3. Germline V lookup: CDR1 KGHSH, CDR2 LQKENI. The CDR3 DNA follows: TGTGCCAGCTCATCCGGACAAGGAATCTCCTACGAGCAGTACTTC. Protein product: CASSSGQGISYEQYF.

The CDR3 loop is CASSQGTGRYGYTF. The CDR3 DNA is TGCGCCAGCAGCCAAGGGACAGGTCGATATGGCTACACCTTC. The chain is built from TRBV5-1 and TRBJ1-2; 8 bases are a match to TRBD1. Germline assignment: CDR1 SGHRS and CDR2 YFSETQ. The ends lost 4 bases at V and 5 bases at J; junction bases unmatched: 7. This CDR3 contains 14 residues.

The V and J genes are TRBV3-1 (or the pseudogene TRBV3-2) and TRBJ2-7; a possible D gene is TRBD1 (6 bases). CDR3 length: 14 amino acids. The germline V gene encodes CDR1 LGHDT and CDR2 YNNKEL (reference sequence). The V and J ends lost 3 bases and 7 bases respectively, with 16 bases between them. The CDR3 nucleotides are TGTGCCAGCAGCCAGGGCAGGGGTGTAGGGGAGCAGTACTTC. Its translation: CASSQGRGVGEQYF.

This clone was counted between two and nine times. This chain links TRBV2 with TRBJ1-3; the D gene is possibly TRBD1 (6 bases). Per the germline V gene, CDR1 is SNHLY and CDR2 is FYNNEI. The V end lost 7 bases, the J end lost 7 bases, and 23 bases lay between the germline ends. This CDR3 comprises 16 residues. The chain's CDR3 is CASKTLGQGSGNTIYF. CDR3 sequence (DNA): TGTGCCAGCAAAACATTGGGGCAGGGGTCAGGTAACACCATATATTTT.

The V call is TRBV27, the J call TRBJ2-3, with D maybe TRBD1 (5 bases). The CDR3 consists of 14 residues. Germline-derived CDR1 and CDR2 are MNHEY and SMNVEV (reference sequence). The V end lost 3 bases, the J end lost 3 bases, and 10 bases lay between the germline ends. Here the CDR3 DNA reads TGTGCCAGCAGTTTGTGGGGCTCGACAGATACGCAGTATTTT. This codes for CASSLWGSTDTQYF.

The V and J genes are TRBV10-3 and TRBJ2-3; 8 nucleotides line up with TRBD2. The V segment lost 11 bases and the J segment 0 bases; nucleotides outside the gene matches: 10. Germline values: CDR1 ENHRY, CDR2 SYGVKD. This CDR3 is built from 15 residues. The CDR3 loop reads CASSPSGSSTDTQYF. In DNA form, the CDR3 reads TGTGCCTCCTCCCCTAGCGGGTCTAGCACAGATACGCAGTATTTT.

V and J are TRBV3-1 (or the pseudogene TRBV3-2) and TRBJ2-4; 13 bases line up with TRBD2. This CDR3 has 19 residues. Unmatched junction bases numbered 11, after V lost 4 bases and J lost 2 bases. Germline V CDR1 and CDR2: LGHDT, YNNKEL (reference sequence). CDR3 region: CASSPATSGRNGTKNIQYF. CDR3 in DNA: TGTGCCAGCAGCCCTGCGACTAGCGGGAGGAATGGAACCAAAAACATTCAGTACTTC.

In this sample, this clone turned up once. The V and J genes are TRBV6-5 and TRBJ2-2; D not certain. Germline-derived CDR1 and CDR2 are MNHEY and SVGAGI. The CDR3 length is 14 residues. Trimming removed 8 bases at V and 2 bases at J, with 12 bases between. The CDR3: CASGEVANTGELFF. CDR3 coding DNA: TGTGCCAGCGGAGAGGTGGCTAACACCGGGGAGCTGTTTTTT.

This rearrangement joins TRBV13 to TRBJ2-7, with TRBD2 identical over 10 bases. The CDR3 contains 17 residues. Germline values: CDR1 PRHDT, CDR2 FYEKMQ (reference sequence). V lost 4 bases to trimming and J lost 3 bases; unmatched junction nucleotides: 12. CDR3 region: CASSSRRLAGDLYEQYF. CDR3 in DNA: TGTGCCAGCAGCTCCCGTCGCCTAGCGGGGGATCTCTACGAGCAGTACTTC.

This sequence joins TRBV10-3 and TRBJ2-3; TRBD2 matches 10 bases. The CDR3 consists of 13 residues. Germline lookup yields CDR1 ENHRY and CDR2 SYGVKD. The J segment lost 1 base and the V segment lost 8 bases, leaving 0 bases of the junction unmatched. This CDR3 reads CAIGTSGTDTQYF. CDR3 DNA sequence: TGTGCCATCGGGACTAGCGGCACAGATACGCAGTATTTT.

CDR3 nucleotides: TGTGCCAGCAGCTTGGGAAAGGAGGGGTTGGGGACCGGGGAGCTGTTTTTT. It encodes CASSLGKEGLGTGELFF. The V gene is TRBV3-1 (or the pseudogene TRBV3-2), the J gene TRBJ2-2, with a tentative D call TRBD2 (6 bases). Trimming pared 5 bases from V and 5 bases from J, leaving 21 bases between. CDR1 and CDR2 from the germline V gene are LGHDT and YNNKEL (reference sequence). The CDR3 is 17 residues long.

The chain combines TRBV2 with TRBJ1-6; the D is unclear. The CDR3 is 17 amino acids. The V gene lost 0 bases and the J gene lost 4 bases, with 13 bases spanning the gap. Germline V gene data show CDR1 as SNHLY and CDR2 as FYNNEI. DNA for the CDR3: TGTGCCAGCAGTGAAGCCTTTGCAGAGGAATATAATTCACCCCTCCACTTT. Residues: CASSEAFAEEYNSPLHF.

The V gene is TRBV6-5, the J gene TRBJ2-2; D may be TRBD2 (6 bases). This CDR3 is built from 15 residues. V lost 11 bases and J lost 3, with 19 bases in between. Germline V CDR1 and CDR2: MNHEY, SVGAGI. The CDR3 DNA sequence: TGTGCCGGCCTGGCCGGGGGTGGGGACACCGGGGAGCTGTTTTTT. Protein sequence: CAGLAGGGDTGELFF.